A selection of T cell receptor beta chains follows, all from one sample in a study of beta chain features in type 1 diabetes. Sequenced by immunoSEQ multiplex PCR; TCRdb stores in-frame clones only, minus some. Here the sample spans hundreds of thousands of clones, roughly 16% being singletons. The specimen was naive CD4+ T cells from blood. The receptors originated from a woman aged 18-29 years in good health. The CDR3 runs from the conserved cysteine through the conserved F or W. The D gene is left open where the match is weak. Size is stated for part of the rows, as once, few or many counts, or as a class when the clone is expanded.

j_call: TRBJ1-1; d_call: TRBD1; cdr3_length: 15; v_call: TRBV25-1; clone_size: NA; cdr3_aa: CASSEGQGAGTEAFF; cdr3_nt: TGTGCCAGCAGTGAAGGACAGGGGGCAGGAACTGAAGCTTTCTTT
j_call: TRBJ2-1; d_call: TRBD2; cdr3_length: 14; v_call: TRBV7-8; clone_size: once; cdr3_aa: CASSGERGRGEQFF; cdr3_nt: TGTGCCAGCAGCGGGGAGCGCGGGAGGGGTGAGCAGTTCTTC
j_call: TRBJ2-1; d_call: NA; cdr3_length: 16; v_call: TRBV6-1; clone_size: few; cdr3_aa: CASSVAGAGKNNEQFF; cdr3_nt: TGTGCCAGCAGTGTAGCAGGAGCAGGGAAAAACAATGAGCAGTTCTTC
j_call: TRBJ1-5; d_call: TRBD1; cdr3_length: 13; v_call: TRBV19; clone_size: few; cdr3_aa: CASRDRDKQPQHF; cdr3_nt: TGTGCCAGTCGGGACAGGGATAAACAGCCCCAGCATTTT
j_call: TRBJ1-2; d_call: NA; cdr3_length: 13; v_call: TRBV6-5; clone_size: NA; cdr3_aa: CASKLDSRYGYTF; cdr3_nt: TGTGCCAGCAAACTGGACAGCCGCTATGGCTACACCTTC
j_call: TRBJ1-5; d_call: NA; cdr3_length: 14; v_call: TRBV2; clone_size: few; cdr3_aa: CASSAVDSSQPQHF; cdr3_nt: TGTGCCAGCAGTGCAGTCGACAGTAGTCAGCCCCAGCATTTT
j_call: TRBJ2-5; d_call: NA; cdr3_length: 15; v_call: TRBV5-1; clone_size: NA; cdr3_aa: CASTPRGGSQETQYF; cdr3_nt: TGCGCCAGCACCCCCCGCGGTGGGAGCCAAGAGACCCAGTACTTC
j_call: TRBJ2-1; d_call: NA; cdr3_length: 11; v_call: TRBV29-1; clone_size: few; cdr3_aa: CSVDWNNEQFF; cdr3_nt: TGCAGCGTTGATTGGAACAATGAGCAGTTCTTC
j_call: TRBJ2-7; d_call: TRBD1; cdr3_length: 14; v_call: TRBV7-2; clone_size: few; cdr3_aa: CASSPQGLSYEQYF; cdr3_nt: TGTGCCAGCAGCCCACAGGGGCTTAGCTACGAGCAGTACTTC
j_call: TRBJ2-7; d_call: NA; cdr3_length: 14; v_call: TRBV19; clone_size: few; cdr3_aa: CASTSRNLATEQYF; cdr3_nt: TGTGCCAGTACAAGCAGGAATCTAGCTACCGAGCAGTACTTC
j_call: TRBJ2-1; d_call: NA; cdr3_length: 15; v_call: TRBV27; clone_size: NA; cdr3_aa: CASSLRTDTYNEQFF; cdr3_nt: TGTGCCAGCAGTTTGCGGACAGATACCTACAATGAGCAGTTCTTC
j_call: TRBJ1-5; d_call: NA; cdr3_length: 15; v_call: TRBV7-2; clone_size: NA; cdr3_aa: CASSLYRVVNQPQHF; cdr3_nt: TGTGCCAGCAGCTTATACAGGGTTGTTAATCAGCCCCAGCATTTT
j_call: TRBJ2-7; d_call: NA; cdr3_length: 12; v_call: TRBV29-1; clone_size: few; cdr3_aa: CSVAGSTYEQYF; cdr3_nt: TGCAGCGTTGCCGGTAGTACCTACGAGCAGTACTTC
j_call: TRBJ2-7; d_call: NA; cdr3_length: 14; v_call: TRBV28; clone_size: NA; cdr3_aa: CASSLKVREHEQYF; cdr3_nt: TGTGCCAGCAGTTTAAAGGTCCGAGAACACGAGCAGTACTTC
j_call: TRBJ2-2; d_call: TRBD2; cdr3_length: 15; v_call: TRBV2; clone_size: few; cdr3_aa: CASTGAGSNTGELFF; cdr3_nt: TGTGCCAGCACTGGAGCGGGGTCGAACACCGGGGAGCTGTTTTTT
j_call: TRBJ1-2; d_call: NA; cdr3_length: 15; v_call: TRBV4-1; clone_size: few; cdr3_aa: CASSQDYGRHYGYTF; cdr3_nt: TGCGCCAGCAGCCAAGATTATGGCAGACACTATGGCTACACCTTC
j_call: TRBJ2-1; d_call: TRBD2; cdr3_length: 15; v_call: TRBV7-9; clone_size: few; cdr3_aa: CASSLRAGGPREQFF; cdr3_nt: TGTGCCAGCAGCTTAAGGGCGGGAGGGCCTCGTGAGCAGTTCTTC
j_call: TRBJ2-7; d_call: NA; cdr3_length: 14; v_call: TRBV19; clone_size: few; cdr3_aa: CASSIDNYSYEQYF; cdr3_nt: TGTGCCAGTAGTATAGACAACTACTCCTACGAGCAGTACTTC
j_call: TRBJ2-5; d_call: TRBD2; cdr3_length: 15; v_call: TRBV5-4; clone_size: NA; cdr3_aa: CASSLLGLEAESQYF; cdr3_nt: TGTGCCAGCAGCTTGTTGGGACTAGAGGCGGAGTCCCAGTACTTC
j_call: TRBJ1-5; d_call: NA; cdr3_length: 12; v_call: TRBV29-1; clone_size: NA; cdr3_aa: CSVRNSNQPQHF; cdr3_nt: TGCAGCGTCCGAAATAGCAATCAGCCCCAGCATTTT
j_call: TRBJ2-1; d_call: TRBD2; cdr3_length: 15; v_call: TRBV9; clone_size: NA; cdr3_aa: CASSVAGEAYNEQFF; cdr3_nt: TGTGCCAGCAGCGTCGCGGGAGAGGCCTACAATGAGCAGTTCTTC
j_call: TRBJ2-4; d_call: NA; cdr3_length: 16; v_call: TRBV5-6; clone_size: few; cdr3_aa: CASSLDLGVVKNIQYF; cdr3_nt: TGTGCCAGCAGCTTGGACTTAGGGGTTGTCAAAAACATTCAGTACTTC
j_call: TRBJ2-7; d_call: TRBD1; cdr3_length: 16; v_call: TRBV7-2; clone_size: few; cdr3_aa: CASSLTARQGAYEQYF; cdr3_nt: TGTGCCAGCAGCTTAACCGCTAGACAGGGGGCGTACGAGCAGTACTTC
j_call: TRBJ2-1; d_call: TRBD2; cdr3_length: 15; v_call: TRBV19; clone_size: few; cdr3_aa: CASSTQAGNTNEQFF; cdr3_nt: TGTGCCAGTAGTACCCAAGCGGGAAATACGAATGAGCAGTTCTTC
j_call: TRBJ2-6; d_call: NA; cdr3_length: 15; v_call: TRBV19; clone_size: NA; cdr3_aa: CASNRRGSGANVLTF; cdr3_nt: TGTGCCAGTAACCGCCGGGGGTCTGGGGCCAACGTCCTGACTTTC
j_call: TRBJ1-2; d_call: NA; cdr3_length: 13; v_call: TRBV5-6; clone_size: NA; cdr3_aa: CASSSQGTAGYTF; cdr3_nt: TGTGCCAGCAGCTCCCAGGGGACGGCTGGCTACACCTTC
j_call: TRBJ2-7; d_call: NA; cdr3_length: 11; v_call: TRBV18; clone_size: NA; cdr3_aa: CASSPDYEQYF; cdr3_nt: TGTGCCAGCTCTCCAGACTACGAGCAGTACTTC
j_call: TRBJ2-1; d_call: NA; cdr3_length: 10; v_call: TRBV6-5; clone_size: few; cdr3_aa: CASRGNEQFF; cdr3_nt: TGTGCCAGCCGGGGGAATGAGCAGTTCTTC
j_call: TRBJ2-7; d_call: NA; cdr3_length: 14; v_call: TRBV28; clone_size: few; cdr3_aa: CASSITGLSYEQYF; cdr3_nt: TGTGCCAGCAGTATCACAGGGTTAAGCTACGAGCAGTACTTC
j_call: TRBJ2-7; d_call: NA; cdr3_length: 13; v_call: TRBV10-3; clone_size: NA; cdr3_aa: CAISTPGAGEQYF; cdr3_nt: TGTGCCATCAGTACCCCGGGAGCAGGTGAGCAGTACTTC
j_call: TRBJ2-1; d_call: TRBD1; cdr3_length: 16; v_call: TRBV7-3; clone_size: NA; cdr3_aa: CASRPTGGSSYNEQFF; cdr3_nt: TGTGCCAGCAGACCTACAGGGGGCAGCTCCTACAATGAGCAGTTCTTC
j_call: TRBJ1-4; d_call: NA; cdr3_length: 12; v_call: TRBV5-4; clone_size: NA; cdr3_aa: CASSLEAEKLFF; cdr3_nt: TGTGCCAGCAGCTTGGAGGCTGAAAAACTGTTTTTT
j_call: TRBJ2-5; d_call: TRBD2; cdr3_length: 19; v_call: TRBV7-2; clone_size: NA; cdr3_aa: CASSLAAGGVAGAPRTQYF; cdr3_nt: TGTGCCAGCAGCTTAGCTGCCGGGGGGGTAGCGGGAGCTCCCAGGACCCAGTACTTC
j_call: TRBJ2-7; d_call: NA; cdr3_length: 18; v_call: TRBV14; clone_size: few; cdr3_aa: CASSQDTTAAGSQYEQYF; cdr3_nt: TGTGCCAGCAGCCAAGATACCACGGCGGCGGGATCTCAATACGAGCAGTACTTC
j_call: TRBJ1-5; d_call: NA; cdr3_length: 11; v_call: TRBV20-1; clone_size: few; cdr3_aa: CSAMGNQPQHF; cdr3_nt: TGCAGTGCTATGGGGAATCAGCCCCAGCATTTT
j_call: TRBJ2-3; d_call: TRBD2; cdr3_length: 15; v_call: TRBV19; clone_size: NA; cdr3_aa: CASRETSGSTDTQYF; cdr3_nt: TGTGCCAGTAGGGAAACTAGCGGGAGCACAGATACGCAGTATTTT
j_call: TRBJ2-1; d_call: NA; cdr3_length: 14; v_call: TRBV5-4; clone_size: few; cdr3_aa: CASSLEGSYNEQFF; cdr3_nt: TGTGCCAGCAGCTTGGAGGGATCCTACAATGAGCAGTTCTTC
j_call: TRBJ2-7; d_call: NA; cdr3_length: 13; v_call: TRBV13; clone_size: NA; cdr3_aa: CASTMGGQSRQYF; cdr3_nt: TGTGCCAGCACCATGGGGGGCCAAAGCCGTCAGTACTTC
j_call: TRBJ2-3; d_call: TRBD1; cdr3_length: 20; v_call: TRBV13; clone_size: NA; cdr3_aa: CASSLALGQKETISTDTQYF; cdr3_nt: TGTGCCAGCAGCTTAGCTCTGGGACAGAAAGAAACGATTAGCACAGATACGCAGTATTTT
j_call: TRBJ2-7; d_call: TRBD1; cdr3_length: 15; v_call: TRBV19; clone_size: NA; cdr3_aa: CASRRTGGVEYEQYF; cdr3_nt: TGTGCCAGTAGGAGAACAGGGGGTGTCGAGTACGAGCAGTACTTC
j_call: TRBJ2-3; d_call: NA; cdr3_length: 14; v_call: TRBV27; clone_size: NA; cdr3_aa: CASSFRPGSDTQYF; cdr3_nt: TGTGCCAGCAGTTTTAGACCGGGGTCAGATACGCAGTATTTT
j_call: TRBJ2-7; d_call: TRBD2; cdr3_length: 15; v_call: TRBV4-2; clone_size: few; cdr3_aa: CASSHREAGPYEQYF; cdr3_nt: TGTGCCAGCAGCCACCGGGAGGCCGGGCCCTACGAGCAGTACTTC
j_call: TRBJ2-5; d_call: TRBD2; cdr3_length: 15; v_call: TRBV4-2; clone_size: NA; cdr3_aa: CASSPGTSGQETQYF; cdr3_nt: TGTGCCAGCAGCCCGGGGACTAGCGGACAAGAGACCCAGTACTTC
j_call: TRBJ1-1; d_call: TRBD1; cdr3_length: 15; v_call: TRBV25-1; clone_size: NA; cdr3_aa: CASSGGTEGNTEAFF; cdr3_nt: TGTGCCAGCAGTGGGGGGACAGAGGGAAACACTGAAGCTTTCTTT
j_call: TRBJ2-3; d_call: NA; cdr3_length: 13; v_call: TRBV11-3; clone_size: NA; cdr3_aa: CASSLVSADTQYF; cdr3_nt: TGTGCCAGCAGCTTAGTGAGTGCAGATACGCAGTATTTT
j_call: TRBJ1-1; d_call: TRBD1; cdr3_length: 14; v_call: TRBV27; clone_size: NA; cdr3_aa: CASSDRGVNTEAFF; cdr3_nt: TGTGCCAGCAGCGACAGGGGGGTGAACACTGAAGCTTTCTTT
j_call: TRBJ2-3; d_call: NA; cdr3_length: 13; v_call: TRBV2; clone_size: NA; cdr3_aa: CASSDGSFDTQYF; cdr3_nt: TGTGCCAGCAGCGACGGGAGTTTCGATACGCAGTATTTT
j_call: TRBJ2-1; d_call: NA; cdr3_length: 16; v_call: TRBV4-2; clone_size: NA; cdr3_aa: CASSQVGSNGYNEQFF; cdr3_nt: TGTGCCAGCAGCCAAGTAGGTTCGAACGGCTACAATGAGCAGTTCTTC
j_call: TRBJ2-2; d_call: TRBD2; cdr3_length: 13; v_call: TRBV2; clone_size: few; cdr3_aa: CASSRGGTGELFF; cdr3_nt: TGTGCCAGCAGCCGGGGGGGTACCGGGGAGCTGTTTTTT
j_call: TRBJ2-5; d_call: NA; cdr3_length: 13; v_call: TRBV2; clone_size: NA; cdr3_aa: CASSEIQEETQYF; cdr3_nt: TGTGCCAGCAGTGAAATTCAGGAGGAGACCCAGTACTTC
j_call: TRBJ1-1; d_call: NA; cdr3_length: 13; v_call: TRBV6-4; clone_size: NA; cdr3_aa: CASRRQENTEAFF; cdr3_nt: TGTGCCAGCAGACGACAGGAGAACACTGAAGCTTTCTTT
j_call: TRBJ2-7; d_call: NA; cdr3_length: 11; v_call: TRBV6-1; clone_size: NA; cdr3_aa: CASRGGVDQYF; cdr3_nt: TGTGCCAGCAGAGGAGGGGTAGATCAGTACTTC
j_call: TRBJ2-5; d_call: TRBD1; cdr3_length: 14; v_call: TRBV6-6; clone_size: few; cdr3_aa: CASRLGQGWETQYF; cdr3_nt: TGTGCCAGCCGCCTCGGACAGGGATGGGAGACCCAGTACTTC
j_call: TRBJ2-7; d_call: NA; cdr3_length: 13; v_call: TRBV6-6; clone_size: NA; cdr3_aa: CASSYDDRREQYF; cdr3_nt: TGTGCCAGCAGTTACGATGACAGGCGCGAGCAGTACTTC
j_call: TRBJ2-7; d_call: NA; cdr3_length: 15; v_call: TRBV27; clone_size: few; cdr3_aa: CASSGGGGLIYEQYF; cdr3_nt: TGTGCCAGCAGTGGGGGTGGGGGGCTAATATACGAGCAGTACTTC